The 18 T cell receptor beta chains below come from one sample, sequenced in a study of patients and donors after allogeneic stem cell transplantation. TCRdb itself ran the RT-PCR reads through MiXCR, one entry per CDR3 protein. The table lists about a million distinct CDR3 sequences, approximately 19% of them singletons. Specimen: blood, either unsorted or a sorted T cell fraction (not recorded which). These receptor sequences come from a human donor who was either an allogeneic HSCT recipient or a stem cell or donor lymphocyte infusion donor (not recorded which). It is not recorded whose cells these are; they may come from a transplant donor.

The CDR3, as DNA: TGCAGTGCTAGAGACGAGGATAGCGGGCCCCCCGAGCAGTTCTTC. Translation gives CSARDEDSGPPEQFF. The chain links TRBV20-1 to TRBJ2-1; 7 nucleotides match TRBD2. The CDR3 has 15 residues. The ends lost 0 bases at V and 10 bases at J; junction bases unmatched: 12. Germline CDR1 and CDR2: DFQATT and SNEGSKA (reference sequence).

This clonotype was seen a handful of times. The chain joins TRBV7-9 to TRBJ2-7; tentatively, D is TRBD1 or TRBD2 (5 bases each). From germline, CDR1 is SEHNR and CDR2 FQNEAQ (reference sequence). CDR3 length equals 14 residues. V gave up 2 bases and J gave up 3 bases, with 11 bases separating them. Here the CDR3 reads CASSLLGPLYEQYF. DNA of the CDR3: TGTGCCAGCAGCTTATTGGGACCGCTCTACGAGCAGTACTTC.

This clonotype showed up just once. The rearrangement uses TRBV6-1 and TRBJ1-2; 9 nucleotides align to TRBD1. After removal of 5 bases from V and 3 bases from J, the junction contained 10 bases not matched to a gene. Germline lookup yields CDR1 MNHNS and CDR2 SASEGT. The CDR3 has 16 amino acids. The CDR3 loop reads CASSLRPRTGDYGYTF. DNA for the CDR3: TGTGCCAGCAGTCTAAGGCCAAGGACAGGGGACTATGGCTACACCTTC.

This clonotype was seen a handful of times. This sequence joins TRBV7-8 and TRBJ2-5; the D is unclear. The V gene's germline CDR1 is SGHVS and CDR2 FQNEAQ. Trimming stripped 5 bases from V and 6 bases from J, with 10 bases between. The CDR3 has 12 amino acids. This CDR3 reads CASSRIWKTQYF. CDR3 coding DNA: TGTGCCAGCAGCCGCATATGGAAGACCCAGTACTTC.

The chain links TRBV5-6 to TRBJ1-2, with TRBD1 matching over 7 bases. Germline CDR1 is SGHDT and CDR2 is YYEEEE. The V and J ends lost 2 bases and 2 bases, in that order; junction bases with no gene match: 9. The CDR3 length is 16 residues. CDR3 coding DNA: TGTGCCAGCAGCTTATTGACAGGGTGGATCAACTATGGCTACACCTTC. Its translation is CASSLLTGWINYGYTF.

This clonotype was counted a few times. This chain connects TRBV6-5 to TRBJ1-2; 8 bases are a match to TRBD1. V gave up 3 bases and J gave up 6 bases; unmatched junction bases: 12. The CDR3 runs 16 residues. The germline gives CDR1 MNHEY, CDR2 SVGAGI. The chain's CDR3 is CASSYYSARGRDGYTF. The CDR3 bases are TGTGCCAGCAGTTATTATTCGGCCAGGGGGCGAGATGGCTACACCTTC.

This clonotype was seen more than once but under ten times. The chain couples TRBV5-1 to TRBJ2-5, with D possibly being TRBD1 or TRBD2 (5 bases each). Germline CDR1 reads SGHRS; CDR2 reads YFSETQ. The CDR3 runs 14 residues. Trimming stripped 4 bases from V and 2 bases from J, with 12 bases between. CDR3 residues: CASSMQGRQETQYF. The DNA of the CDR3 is TGCGCCAGCAGCATGCAGGGACGACAAGAGACCCAGTACTTC.

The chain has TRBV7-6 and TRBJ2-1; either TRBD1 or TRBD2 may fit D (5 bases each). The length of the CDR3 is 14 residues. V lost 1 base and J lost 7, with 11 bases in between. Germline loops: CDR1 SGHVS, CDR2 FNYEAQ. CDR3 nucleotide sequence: TGTGCCAGCAGCTTAGACTGGGGGAGAAATGAGCAGTTCTTC. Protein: CASSLDWGRNEQFF.

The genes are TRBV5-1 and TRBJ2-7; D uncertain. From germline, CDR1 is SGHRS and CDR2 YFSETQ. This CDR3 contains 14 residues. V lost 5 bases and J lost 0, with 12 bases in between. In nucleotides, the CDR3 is TGCGCCAGCAGGGCTTTAAGGATCTCCTACGAGCAGTACTTC. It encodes CASRALRISYEQYF.

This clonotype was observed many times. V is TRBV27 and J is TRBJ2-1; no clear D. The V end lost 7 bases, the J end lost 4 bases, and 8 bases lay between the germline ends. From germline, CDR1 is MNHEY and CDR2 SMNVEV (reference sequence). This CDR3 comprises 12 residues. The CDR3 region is CASTGPYNEQFF. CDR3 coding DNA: TGTGCCAGCACCGGTCCTTACAATGAGCAGTTCTTC.

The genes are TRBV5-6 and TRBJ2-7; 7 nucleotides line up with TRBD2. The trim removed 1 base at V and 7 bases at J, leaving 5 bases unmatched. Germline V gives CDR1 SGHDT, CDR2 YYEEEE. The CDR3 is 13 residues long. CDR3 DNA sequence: TGTGCCAGCAGCTTGACGGGAGGTTGGGAGCAGTACTTC. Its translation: CASSLTGGWEQYF.

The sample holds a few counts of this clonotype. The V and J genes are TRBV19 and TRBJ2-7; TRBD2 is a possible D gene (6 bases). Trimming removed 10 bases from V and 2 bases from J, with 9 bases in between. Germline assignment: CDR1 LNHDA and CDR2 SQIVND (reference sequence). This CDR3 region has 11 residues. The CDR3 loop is CATSVTYEQYF. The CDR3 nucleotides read TGTGCCACTAGCGTAACCTACGAGCAGTACTTC.

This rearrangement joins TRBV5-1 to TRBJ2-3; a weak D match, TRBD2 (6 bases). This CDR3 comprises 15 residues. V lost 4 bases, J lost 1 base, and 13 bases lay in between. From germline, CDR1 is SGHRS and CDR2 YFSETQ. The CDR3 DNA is TGCGCCAGCAGCGGGGGACTCGGAGGCACAGATACGCAGTATTTT. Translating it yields CASSGGLGGTDTQYF.

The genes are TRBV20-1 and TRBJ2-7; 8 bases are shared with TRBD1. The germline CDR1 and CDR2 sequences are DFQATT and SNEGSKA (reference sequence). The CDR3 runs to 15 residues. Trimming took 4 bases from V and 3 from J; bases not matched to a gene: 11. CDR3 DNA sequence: TGCAGTGCTAAACCCCGGGACAGGCGCATCTACGAGCAGTACTTC. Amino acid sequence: CSAKPRDRRIYEQYF.

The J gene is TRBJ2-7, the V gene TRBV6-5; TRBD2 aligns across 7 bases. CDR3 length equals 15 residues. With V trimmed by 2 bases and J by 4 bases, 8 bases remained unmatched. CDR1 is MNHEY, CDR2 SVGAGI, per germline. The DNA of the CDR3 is TGTGCCAGCAGTTACGTCGGGGGAGGGATATACGAGCAGTACTTC. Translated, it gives CASSYVGGGIYEQYF.

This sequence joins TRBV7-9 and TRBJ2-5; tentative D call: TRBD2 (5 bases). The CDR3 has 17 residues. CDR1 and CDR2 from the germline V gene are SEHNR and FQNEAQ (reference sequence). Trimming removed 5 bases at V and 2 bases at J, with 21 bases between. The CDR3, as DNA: TGTGCCAGCAGCCCCTCCCTGGGAGCGGAATTACAAGAGACCCAGTACTTC. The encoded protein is CASSPSLGAELQETQYF.

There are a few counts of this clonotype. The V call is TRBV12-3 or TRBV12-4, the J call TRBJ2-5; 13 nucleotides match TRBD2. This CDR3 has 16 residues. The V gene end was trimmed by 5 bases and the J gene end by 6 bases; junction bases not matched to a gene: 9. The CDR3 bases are TGTGCCAGCAGTACCACTAGCGGGAGGGTTGGTAAGACCCAGTACTTC. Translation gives CASSTTSGRVGKTQYF.

The CDR3 here is CASSFRDRGRLDYGYTF. CDR3 coding DNA: TGTGCCAGCAGTTTCCGGGACAGGGGCCGCCTGGACTATGGCTACACCTTC. The V gene is TRBV6-5, the J gene TRBJ1-2; 10 positions agree with TRBD1. CDR3 length equals 17 residues. CDR1 is MNHEY and CDR2 is SVGAGI in the germline V gene. Trimming took 4 bases from V and 3 from J; bases not matched to a gene: 11.